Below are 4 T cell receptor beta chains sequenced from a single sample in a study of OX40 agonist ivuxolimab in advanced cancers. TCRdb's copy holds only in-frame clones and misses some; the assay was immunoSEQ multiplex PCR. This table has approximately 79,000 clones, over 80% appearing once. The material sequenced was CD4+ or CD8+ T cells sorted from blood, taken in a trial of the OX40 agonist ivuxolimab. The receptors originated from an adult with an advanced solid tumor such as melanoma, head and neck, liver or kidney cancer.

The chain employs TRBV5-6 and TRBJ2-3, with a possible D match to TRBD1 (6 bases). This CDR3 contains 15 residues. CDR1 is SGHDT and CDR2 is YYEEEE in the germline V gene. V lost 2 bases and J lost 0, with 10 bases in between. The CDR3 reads CASSLGGLSTDTQYF. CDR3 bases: TGTGCCAGCAGCTTAGGGGGTCTTAGCACAGATACGCAGTATTTT.

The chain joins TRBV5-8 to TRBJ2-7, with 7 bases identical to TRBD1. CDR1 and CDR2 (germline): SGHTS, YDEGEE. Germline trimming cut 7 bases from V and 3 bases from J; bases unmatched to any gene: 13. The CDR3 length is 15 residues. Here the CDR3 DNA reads TGTGCCAGCCTTATAACCGGGACAGCTTTCTACGAGCAGTACTTC. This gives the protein CASLITGTAFYEQYF.

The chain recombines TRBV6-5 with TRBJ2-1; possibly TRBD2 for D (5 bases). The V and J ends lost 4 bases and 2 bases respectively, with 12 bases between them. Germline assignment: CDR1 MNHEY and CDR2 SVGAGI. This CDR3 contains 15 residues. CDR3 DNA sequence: TGTGCCAGCAGTTCCTTTCACGGGACCTACAATGAGCAGTTCTTC. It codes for CASSSFHGTYNEQFF.

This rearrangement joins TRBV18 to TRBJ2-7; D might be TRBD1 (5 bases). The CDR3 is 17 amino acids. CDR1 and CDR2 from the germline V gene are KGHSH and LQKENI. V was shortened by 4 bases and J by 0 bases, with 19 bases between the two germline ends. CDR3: CASSQHRQTESSYEQYF. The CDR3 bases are TGTGCCAGCTCACAACATCGACAGACCGAGAGCTCCTACGAGCAGTACTTC. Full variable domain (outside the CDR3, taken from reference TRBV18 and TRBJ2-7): NAGVMQNPRHLVRRRGQEARLRCSPMKGHSHVYWYRQLPEEGLKFMVYLQKENIIDESGMPKERFSAEFPKEGPSILRIQQVVRGDSAAYFCASSQHRQTESSYEQYFGPGTRLTVT.